The 12 T cell receptor beta chains listed next were all sequenced from one sample in a study of regulatory T cells in long-lasting Graves disease. This sample's time point: newly diagnosed GD, antithyroid drugs for less than 3 months. Researchers made the TCR library from RNA that was extracted from PBMCs. With iRepertoire HTBI primers and Arm-PCR of CDR3 regions, TCR beta libraries were built. Via MiXCR, TCRdb re-called the multiplex PCR reads, giving one row per CDR3 protein. The sample consists of some 560,000 distinct CDR3 sequences, about 16% of them appearing once. This sample also belongs to another study, concerning T cells in Graves' hyperthyroidism and ophthalmopathy.

The source material was peripheral blood mononuclear cells (PBMCs), sampled at new diagnosis, from a patient treated with antithyroid drugs. All receptors derive from a woman aged 35-60 years with Graves disease.

This chain joins TRBV27 and TRBJ2-2; tentative D call: TRBD1 (5 bases). In germline, CDR1 is MNHEY, CDR2 SMNVEV (reference sequence). Trimming left V 5 bases short and J 1 base short, with 14 bases between. The CDR3 totals 16 residues. The CDR3 region is CASSKGTGQNTGELFF. In DNA form, the CDR3 reads TGTGCCAGCAGTAAGGGTACAGGCCAGAACACCGGGGAGCTGTTTTTT.

This clonotype was picked up a small number of times. The chain uses TRBV18 and TRBJ1-2; D remains unclear. The length of the CDR3 is 13 residues. Per germline, CDR1 KGHSH and CDR2 LQKENI. V lost 3 bases, J lost 5 bases, and 10 bases lay in between. The CDR3 spells CASSPKPGYGYTF. Written as DNA, the CDR3 is TGTGCCAGCTCACCTAAACCAGGATATGGCTACACCTTC. Based on the CDR3 plus reference TRBV18 and TRBJ1-2, the full variable domain is NAGVMQNPRHLVRRRGQEARLRCSPMKGHSHVYWYRQLPEEGLKFMVYLQKENIIDESGMPKERFSAEFPKEGPSILRIQQVVRGDSAAYFCASSPKPGYGYTFGSGTRLTVV.

This clonotype was counted ten times or more. The genes are TRBV19 and TRBJ1-4; 9 nucleotides align to TRBD1. This CDR3 has 13 residues. Germline V gene sequence: CDR1 LNHDA, CDR2 SQIVND (reference sequence). With 10 bases clipped from V and 16 bases from J, the junction kept 16 bases outside the gene matches. The CDR3 sequence is CATSETGGFLQFF. For the CDR3, the DNA is TGTGCCACCTCGGAGACAGGGGGTTTCTTGCAGTTTTTT.

The table lists this clonotype with many counts. Written as DNA, the CDR3 is TGTGCCAGCAGGGGGCAGACCCAAGCTTTCTTT. Residues: CASRGQTQAFF. The chain is built from TRBV12-3 or TRBV12-4 and TRBJ1-1; TRBD1 is a possible D gene (5 bases). The CDR3 consists of 11 residues. V lost 6 bases and J lost 9, with 11 bases in between.

This clonotype was counted ten times or more. The gene calls are TRBV12-3 or TRBV12-4 and TRBJ1-2; possible D gene TRBD1, 6 bases. V dropped 4 bases and J dropped 8 bases, with 20 bases sitting between them. The CDR3 length is 15 residues. CDR3 DNA: TGTGCCAGCAGTTCTGGCACATTGGCAGGGGAAGGCTACACCTTC. Its protein product is CASSSGTLAGEGYTF.

In this sample, this clonotype turned up a few times. The chain uses TRBV12-3 or TRBV12-4 and TRBJ1-1; D is possibly TRBD1 (5 bases). V was clipped by 8 bases and J by 13 bases, with 14 bases between them. The CDR3 has 10 residues. This CDR3 is CASRGGSVFF. DNA for the CDR3: TGTGCCAGCCGCGGGGGTTCGGTTTTCTTT.

Only a few counts were recorded for this clonotype. The CDR3 loop reads CSARDPRSGGSLETQYF. The CDR3 DNA is TGCAGTGCTAGAGATCCGCGGAGCGGGGGGTCTCTTGAGACCCAGTACTTC. The chain has TRBV20-1 and TRBJ2-5, with TRBD2 matching over 9 bases. Germline V gives CDR1 DFQATT, CDR2 SNEGSKA (reference sequence). With V trimmed by 0 bases and J by 5 bases, 13 bases remained unmatched. The CDR3 loop spans 17 amino acids.

The CDR3, as DNA: TGTGCCAGCAGCCTCGGGATCCTGACTGGAAACACCATATATTTT. It translates to CASSLGILTGNTIYF. This chain uses TRBV5-5 with TRBJ1-3; D remains unclear. The V end was cut by 4 bases, the J end by 2 bases, with 13 bases between. CDR3 length: 15 amino acids. The germline V gene encodes CDR1 SGHKS and CDR2 YYEKEE (reference sequence).

The rearrangement links TRBV19 to TRBJ1-5; D gene ambiguous. Trimming took 9 bases from V and 4 from J, leaving 16 bases between them. The CDR3 is 14 amino acids. Germline V gene sequence: CDR1 LNHDA, CDR2 SQIVND (reference sequence). The CDR3 spells CASQVGRVNQPQHF. CDR3 bases: TGTGCCAGCCAAGTTGGACGGGTTAATCAGCCCCAGCATTTT.

This sequence joins TRBV6-1 and TRBJ1-2, with no clear D. Germline V gene data show CDR1 as MNHNS and CDR2 as SASEGT. The CDR3 has 13 amino acids. Trimming took 2 bases from V and 4 from J, leaving 8 bases between them. CDR3 protein: CASSEPGFYGYTF. CDR3 DNA sequence: TGTGCCAGCAGTGAACCCGGGTTCTATGGCTACACCTTC.

CDR3 sequence: CASSIVGTASYEQYF. Here the CDR3 DNA reads TGTGCCAGTAGTATAGTTGGGACAGCCTCCTACGAGCAGTACTTC. This chain joins TRBV19 and TRBJ2-7, with 7 bases that match TRBD1. Germline V gene sequence: CDR1 LNHDA, CDR2 SQIVND (reference sequence). With 1 base clipped from V and 0 bases from J, the junction kept 3 bases outside the gene matches. CDR3 size: 15 residues.

Many counts were recorded for this clonotype. The chain carries TRBV6-1 and TRBJ1-1; D may be TRBD1 (6 bases). Deletions cut 10 bases from V and 6 bases from J, with 15 bases between. Germline values: CDR1 MNHNS, CDR2 SASEGT. This CDR3 has 12 residues. The CDR3 DNA reads TGTGCCATAGGGGACACCGGCGCTGAAGCTTTCTTT. Amino acid sequence: CAIGDTGAEAFF.